Listed here are 20 T cell receptor beta chains from one sample, sequenced in a study of OX40 agonist ivuxolimab in advanced cancers. Repertoires were generated with immunoSEQ multiplex PCR, while TCRdb's copy carries only in-frame clones and drops some. The sample records tens of thousands of clones, more than 85% being singletons. Sequences were derived from CD4+ or CD8+ T cells sorted from blood, sampled in a trial of the OX40 agonist ivuxolimab. The source is an adult with an advanced solid tumor such as melanoma, head and neck, liver or kidney cancer.

This clone was detected once. This sequence joins TRBV19 and TRBJ2-7; D is unresolved. The CDR3 is made up of 13 amino acids. Germline V lookup: CDR1 LNHDA, CDR2 SQIVND (reference sequence). The V and J ends lost 8 bases and 2 bases respectively, with 13 bases between them. CDR3 in amino acids: CASQAGNTYEQYF. CDR3 nucleotide sequence: TGTGCCAGTCAAGCAGGTAATACCTACGAGCAGTACTTC. Looking up the rest from reference TRBV19 and TRBJ2-7 gives the full variable domain: DGGITQSPKYLFRKEGQNVTLSCEQNLNHDAMYWYRQDPGQGLRLIYYSQIVNDFQKGDIAEGYSVSREKKESFPLTVTSAQKNPTAFYLCASQAGNTYEQYFGPGTRLTVT.

In its sample, this clone was seen once. The rearrangement links TRBV30 to TRBJ1-4; 9 bases fit TRBD1. V trimming: 6 bases; J trimming: 4 bases; junction bases outside the gene matches: 3. Germline-derived CDR1 and CDR2 are GTSNPN and SVGIG (reference sequence). This CDR3 is built from 13 residues. CDR3 region: CACPTGGNEKLFF. In DNA, the CDR3 is TGTGCCTGCCCGACAGGGGGTAATGAAAAACTGTTTTTT. The full variable domain, completed using reference TRBV30 and TRBJ1-4, is SQTIHQWPATLVQPVGSPLSLECTVEGTSNPNLYWYRQAAGRGLQLLFYSVGIGQISSEVPQNLSASRPQDRQFILSSKKLLLSDSGFYLCACPTGGNEKLFFGSGTQLSVL.

This chain's CDR3 is CASSLDRNTEAFF. CDR3 DNA sequence: TGTGCCAGCAGCCTCGACCGGAACACTGAAGCTTTCTTT. The chain couples TRBV13 to TRBJ1-1; D is uncertain. This CDR3 is built from 13 residues. The V gene's germline CDR1 is PRHDT and CDR2 FYEKMQ (reference sequence). Between the trimmed V and J ends, which lost 5 bases and 1 base, there was a span of 8 bases.

This clone came up once. The chain joins TRBV7-6 to TRBJ2-3, with 7 bases fitting TRBD2. The J segment lost 5 bases and the V segment lost 0 bases, leaving 5 bases of the junction unmatched. The CDR3 totals 15 residues. The germline gives CDR1 SGHVS, CDR2 FNYEAQ. Here the CDR3 DNA reads TGTGCCAGCAGCTTAGCGGGAGGGCACCGAGATACGCAGTATTTT. It specifies CASSLAGGHRDTQYF. Complete variable domain (other parts from reference TRBV7-6 and TRBJ2-3): GAGVSQSPRYKVTKRGQDVALRCDPISGHVSLYWYRQALGQGPEFLTYFNYEAQQDKSGLPNDRFSAERPEGSISTLTIQRTEQRDSAMYRCASSLAGGHRDTQYFGPGTRLTVL.

The chain links TRBV10-2 to TRBJ2-4; 9 nucleotides match TRBD2. Germline trimming cut 4 bases from V and 2 bases from J; bases unmatched to any gene: 9. Germline loops: CDR1 WSHSY, CDR2 SAAADI. The CDR3 covers 17 residues. CDR3 in amino acids: CASSVRGGRESKNIQYF. Here the CDR3 DNA reads TGCGCCAGCAGTGTTAGGGGCGGGAGGGAGTCCAAAAACATTCAGTACTTC.

The gene calls are TRBV28 and TRBJ2-6; no clear D. Germline V gene data show CDR1 as MDHEN and CDR2 as SYDVKM. The CDR3 length is 16 residues. V lost 5 bases, J lost 4 bases, and 15 bases lay in between. CDR3 loop: CASSPLVGRGANVLTF. Written as DNA, the CDR3 is TGTGCCAGCAGTCCCCTCGTTGGGCGGGGGGCCAACGTCCTGACTTTC. Combining the CDR3 with reference TRBV28 and TRBJ2-6 gives the whole variable domain DVKVTQSSRYLVKRTGEKVFLECVQDMDHENMFWYRQDPGLGLRLIYFSYDVKMKEKGDIPEGYSVSREKKERFSLILESASTNQTSMYLCASSPLVGRGANVLTFGAGSRLTVL.

The chain uses TRBV5-1 and TRBJ2-3; D unclear. Germline lookup yields CDR1 SGHRS and CDR2 YFSETQ. Trimming removed 4 bases at V and 3 bases at J, with 15 bases between. CDR3 length equals 15 residues. CDR3 region: CASSRTRTETDTQYF. The CDR3 DNA follows: TGCGCCAGCAGCCGTACGAGAACCGAAACAGATACGCAGTATTTT.

The rearrangement uses TRBV12-5 and TRBJ1-2, with a weak D call TRBD1 (6 bases). CDR1 is LGHNT and CDR2 is FRNRAP in the germline V gene. CDR3 length: 12 residues. The germline V and J ends were trimmed by 3 bases and 8 bases, with 10 bases remaining between them. As DNA, the CDR3 is TGTGCTAGTGGTTTATTCCAGGGGGGCTACACCTTC. Translation: CASGLFQGGYTF.

The rearrangement joins TRBV6-1 to TRBJ2-3; no reliable D call. CDR3 length: 15 amino acids. Germline V gene data show CDR1 as MNHNS and CDR2 as SASEGT. The V gene lost 1 base and the J gene lost 0 bases, with 8 bases spanning the gap. The DNA of the CDR3 is TGTGCCAGCAGTGAAGGGCAGGCTAGCACAGATACGCAGTATTTT. It codes for CASSEGQASTDTQYF.

The chain joins TRBV18 to TRBJ1-3; TRBD1 is a possible D gene (6 bases). The CDR3 is made up of 17 amino acids. Germline lookup yields CDR1 KGHSH and CDR2 LQKENI. Trimming removed 6 bases at V and 0 bases at J, with 18 bases between. CDR3: CASSQPTRGHSGNTIYF. The CDR3 bases are TGTGCCAGCTCGCAACCAACCAGGGGACACTCTGGAAACACCATATATTTT. Full variable domain (missing parts from reference TRBV18 and TRBJ1-3): NAGVMQNPRHLVRRRGQEARLRCSPMKGHSHVYWYRQLPEEGLKFMVYLQKENIIDESGMPKERFSAEFPKEGPSILRIQQVVRGDSAAYFCASSQPTRGHSGNTIYFGEGSWLTVV.

V is TRBV7-9 and J is TRBJ2-1, with TRBD1 matching 11 bases. V was pared by 4 bases and J by 3 bases, with 11 bases of the junction left unmatched. This CDR3 comprises 18 residues. Germline CDR1 SEHNR, CDR2 FQNEAQ (reference sequence). The CDR3 DNA is TGTGCCAGCAGCTCCCCCCGGACAGGGGGCGAATACTACAATGAGCAGTTCTTC. The encoded protein is CASSSPRTGGEYYNEQFF.

The gene calls are TRBV27 and TRBJ1-5, with 8 nucleotides matching TRBD1. Unmatched junction bases numbered 8, after V lost 5 bases and J lost 5 bases. Germline V gene sequence: CDR1 MNHEY, CDR2 SMNVEV (reference sequence). This CDR3 region has 15 residues. Here the CDR3 DNA reads TGTGCCAGCAGTCTAACCTGGGACAGGTATCAGCCCCAGCATTTT. It is translated as CASSLTWDRYQPQHF.

V usage is TRBV10-3 and J usage is TRBJ1-5; D is unresolved. Germline-derived CDR1 and CDR2 are ENHRY and SYGVKD. The CDR3 covers 13 residues. V was pared by 7 bases and J by 3 bases, with 10 bases between. Written as DNA, the CDR3 is TGTGCCATCACGGCCTTACCCAATCAGCCCCAGCATTTT. It yields the protein CAITALPNQPQHF.

This chain joins TRBV10-3 and TRBJ1-1, with D unclear. The germline gives CDR1 ENHRY, CDR2 SYGVKD. The CDR3 contains 13 residues. V was clipped by 5 bases and J by 1 base, with 8 bases between them. This CDR3 is CAISLAPNTEAFF. The DNA for the CDR3 is TGTGCCATCAGTCTGGCCCCGAACACTGAAGCTTTCTTT.

This chain uses TRBV7-9 with TRBJ2-7; TRBD2 matches at 9 bases. The CDR3 length is 17 residues. Germline lookup yields CDR1 SEHNR and CDR2 FQNEAQ (reference sequence). V was pared by 3 bases and J by 3 bases, with 12 bases of the junction left unmatched. In nucleotides, the CDR3 is TGTGCCAGCAGCTTTTCAACTAGCGGGCTACATGACTACGAGCAGTACTTC. It codes for CASSFSTSGLHDYEQYF.

The chain recombines TRBV19 with TRBJ2-7, with 11 bases aligning to TRBD2. V trimming: 5 bases; J trimming: 0 bases; junction bases outside the gene matches: 3. The CDR3 runs 15 residues. Germline CDR1 reads LNHDA; CDR2 reads SQIVND (reference sequence). CDR3 protein: CASSPGTSGSYEQYF. CDR3 coding DNA: TGTGCCAGTAGTCCAGGGACTAGCGGCTCCTACGAGCAGTACTTC. Looking up the rest from reference TRBV19 and TRBJ2-7 gives the full variable domain: DGGITQSPKYLFRKEGQNVTLSCEQNLNHDAMYWYRQDPGQGLRLIYYSQIVNDFQKGDIAEGYSVSREKKESFPLTVTSAQKNPTAFYLCASSPGTSGSYEQYFGPGTRLTVT.

V gene TRBV10-1 combines with J gene TRBJ2-5, with TRBD2 matching 13 bases. Looked up from germline, CDR1 is WNHNN and CDR2 is SYGVQD (reference sequence). V gave up 6 bases and J gave up 5 bases; unmatched junction bases: 6. This CDR3 is built from 15 residues. The CDR3 here is CASSAGLAGEETQYF. The CDR3 DNA sequence: TGCGCCAGCAGCGCCGGACTAGCGGGAGAGGAGACCCAGTACTTC.

The chain uses TRBV5-4 and TRBJ2-1; D is uncertain. Between the trimmed V and J ends, which lost 4 bases and 5 bases, there was a span of 22 bases. Germline values: CDR1 SGHNT, CDR2 YYREEE (reference sequence). This CDR3 has 17 amino acids. CDR3 protein: CASSLRGLRQRDNEQFF. CDR3 DNA sequence: TGTGCCAGCAGCCTTCGTGGGTTGCGGCAAAGGGACAATGAGCAGTTCTTC. Using reference TRBV5-4 and TRBJ2-1 for the parts outside the CDR3, the full variable domain is ETGVTQSPTHLIKTRGQQVTLRCSSQSGHNTVSWYQQALGQGPQFIFQYYREEENGRGNFPPRFSGLQFPNYSSELNVNALELDDSALYLCASSLRGLRQRDNEQFFGPGTRLTVL.

The chain is built from TRBV6-5 and TRBJ1-5; no reliable D call. The CDR3 spans 16 residues. The germline V gene has CDR1 MNHEY and CDR2 SVGAGI. V shed 4 bases and J shed 4 bases, with 17 bases lying between them. CDR3 residues: CASSSSRRDVNQPQHF. CDR3 DNA sequence: TGTGCCAGCAGTTCCTCTCGGAGGGATGTGAATCAGCCCCAGCATTTT.

The chain employs TRBV13 and TRBJ2-3; D is uncertain. Trimming cost V 5 bases and J 2 bases, with 5 bases left between them. Germline V gives CDR1 PRHDT, CDR2 FYEKMQ (reference sequence). This CDR3 contains 12 residues. The CDR3 region is CASSKDTDTQYF. The DNA for the CDR3 is TGTGCCAGCAGCAAGGACACAGATACGCAGTATTTT.